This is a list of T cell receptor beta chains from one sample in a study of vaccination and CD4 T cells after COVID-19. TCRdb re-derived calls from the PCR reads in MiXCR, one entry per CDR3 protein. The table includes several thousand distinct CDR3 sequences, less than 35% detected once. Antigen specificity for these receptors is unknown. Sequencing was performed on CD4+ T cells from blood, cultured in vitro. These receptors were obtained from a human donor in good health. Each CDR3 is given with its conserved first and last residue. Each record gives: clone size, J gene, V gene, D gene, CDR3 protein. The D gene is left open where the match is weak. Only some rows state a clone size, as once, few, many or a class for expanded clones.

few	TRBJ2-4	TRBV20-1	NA	CSARDPYSENIQYF
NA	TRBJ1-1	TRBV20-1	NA	CSARDRSFEAFF
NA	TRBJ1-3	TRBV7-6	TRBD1	CASSPGTAYSGNTIYF
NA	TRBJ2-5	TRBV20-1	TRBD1	CSAWDRVQETQYF
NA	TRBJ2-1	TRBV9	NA	CASSVSYNEQFF
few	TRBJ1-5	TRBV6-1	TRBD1	CASSRGWDRENQPQHF
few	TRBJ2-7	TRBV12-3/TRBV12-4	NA	CASSLSGIYEQYF
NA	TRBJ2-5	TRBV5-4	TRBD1	CASSPGGSQETQYF
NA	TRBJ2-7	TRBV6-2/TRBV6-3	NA	CASRPRSSSYEQYF
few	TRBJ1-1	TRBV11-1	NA	CASSREGGSTEAFF
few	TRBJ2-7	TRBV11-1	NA	CASSRGQSQPYEQYF
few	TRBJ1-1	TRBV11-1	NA	CASSLDRERTEAFF
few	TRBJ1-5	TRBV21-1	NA	CASSPLPHGSPRNNQPQHF
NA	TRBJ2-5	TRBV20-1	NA	CSASPGERGYLQETQYF
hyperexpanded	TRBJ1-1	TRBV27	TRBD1	CASGRWDRANTEAFF
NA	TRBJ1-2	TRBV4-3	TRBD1	CASSLGQVSYGYTF
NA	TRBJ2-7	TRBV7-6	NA	CASSPPMGRRSYEQYF
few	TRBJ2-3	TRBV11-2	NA	CASSVGDTQYF
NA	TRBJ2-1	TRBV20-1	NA	CSARTAFYNEQFF
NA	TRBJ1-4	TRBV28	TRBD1	CASSQPGQMSEKLFF
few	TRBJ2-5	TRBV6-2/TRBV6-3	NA	CASSYGLGVQETQYF
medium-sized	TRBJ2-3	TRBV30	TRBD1	CAWSVPDRGNTDTQYF
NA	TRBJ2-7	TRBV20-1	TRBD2	CSAREGLNSYEQYF
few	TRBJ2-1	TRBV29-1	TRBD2	CSVEEGGRINEQFF
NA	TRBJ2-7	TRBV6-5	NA	CASSLHRGEQYF
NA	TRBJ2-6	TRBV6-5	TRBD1	CASSYSGQGLGAGANVLTF
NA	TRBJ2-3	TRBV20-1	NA	CSARSHGPAASTDTQYF
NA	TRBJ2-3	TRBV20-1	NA	CSASKIGDAGRGTDTQYF
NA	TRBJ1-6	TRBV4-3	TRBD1	CASSQDPGQSNSPLHF
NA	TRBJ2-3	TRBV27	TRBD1	CASSSIRTGPFADTQYF
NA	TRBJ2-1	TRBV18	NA	CASFTLLARAYNEQFF
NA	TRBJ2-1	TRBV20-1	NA	CSARDLDFYNEQFF
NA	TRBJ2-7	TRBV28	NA	CASSFRTWGPEQYF
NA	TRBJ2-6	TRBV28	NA	CASSFGSGDGANVLTF
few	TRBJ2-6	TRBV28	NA	CASSPAGQLFSGANVLTF
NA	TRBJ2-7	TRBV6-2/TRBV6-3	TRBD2	CASSPRGLVSYEQYF
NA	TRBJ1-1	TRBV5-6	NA	CASSWGRTIMNTEAFF
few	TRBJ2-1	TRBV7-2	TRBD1	CASSYNTGGENEQFF
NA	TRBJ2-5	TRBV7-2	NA	CASSLAVGRQETQYF
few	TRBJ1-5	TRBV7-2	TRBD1	CASSLEWTGSNQPQHF
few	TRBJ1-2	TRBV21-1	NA	CASSNQGAGYTF
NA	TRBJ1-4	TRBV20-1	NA	CSARDRGSNEKLFF
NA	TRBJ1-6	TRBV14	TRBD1	CASSQDSGTGAQGDSPLHF
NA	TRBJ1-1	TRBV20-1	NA	CSARDLGRGTEAFF
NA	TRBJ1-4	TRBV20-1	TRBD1	CSASGGQPNEKLFF
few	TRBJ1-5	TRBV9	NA	CASSGGYSNQPQHF
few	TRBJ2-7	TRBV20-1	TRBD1	CSARAHRGAYEQYF
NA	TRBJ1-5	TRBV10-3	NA	CAIGTLNQPQHF
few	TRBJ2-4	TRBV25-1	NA	CASSGTVPPNIQYF
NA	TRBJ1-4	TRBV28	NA	CASSGSRAWVFF
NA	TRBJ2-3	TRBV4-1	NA	CASSQLPGVSPADTQYF
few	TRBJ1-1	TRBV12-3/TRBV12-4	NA	CASSFGGTEAFF
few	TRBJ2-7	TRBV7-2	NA	CASSLIWGTYEQYF
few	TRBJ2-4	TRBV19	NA	CATGSDGRNIQYF
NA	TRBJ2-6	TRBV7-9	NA	CASSLTETAGGANVLTF